This T cell receptor (beta chain) was retrieved from a study of T-cell reconstitution after alpha-beta-depleted transplantation in children (dated by TCRdb to about 2016). Notes on the research overall: The study quantitatively tracked T-cell immune reconstitution after TCRalphabeta/CD19-depleted allogeneic hematopoietic cell transplantation in children using TCR repertoire profiling. The full study reports these points: In some patients, the high TCRbeta diversity seen at day 60 was put down to recipient T cells and intrathymic progenitors that had survived conditioning. Over subsequent months, a decline in hyperexpanded clone frequencies was noted, and after one year, T-cell counts and TCRbeta diversity were mostly ascribed to newly produced T cells. About two months after transplant, the apparently early recovery of alphabetaT-cell counts reportedly depended on just several hundred clones that had expanded rapidly and came from non-depleted graft cells.

A word on this clonotype: Its antigen target is currently unknown. No base-level quality is on record; no much larger clone is a single base apart.

Explained via the paper, the treatment or condition label denotes: allogeneic hematopoietic cell transplantation with graft depleted of TCRalphabeta T cells and CD19 B cells. Transplant recipients were children who received TCRalphabeta/CD19-depleted allogeneic hematopoietic cell grafts. Spanning cysteine to phenylalanine, the CDR3 consists of 18 amino acids. Only the CDR3 portion is preserved as DNA: 54 bases, with reading frame beginning at the first base. The germline V gene supplies CDR1 SGHVS and CDR2 FQNEAQ. Trimmed from V: 5 bases; trimmed from J: 1 base; junction bases lacking a gene match: 13. Library preparation employed PCR. For sequencing, an Illumina HiSeq 2500 was employed. TCR libraries were prepared with molecular barcoding, using unique molecular identifiers to normalize TCRbeta repertoire quantification. Starting from the raw public reads, TCRdb applied fastp trimming at Q25, assembled clones with MiXCR and retained in-frame beta chains. A single entry per CDR3 protein holds the most common genes and DNA from its merged rows. Present in this sample are fewer than 550,000 distinct CDR3 sequences, roughly an eighth of which were seen just once. The ten biggest clones cover approximately 14% of the sample.

This TCR came from a female patient under 10 years old who had a stem cell transplant for aplastic anemia, so the T cells may come from the graft donor. Recombination connected TRBV7-8 to TRBJ2-1; 8 central bases correspond to TRBD2. The sample was PBMCs, mostly from graft donor cells, taken 180 days after TCRalphabeta/CD19-depleted stem cell transplant. The CDR3 is CASSPLIRGGDSYNEQFF. The DNA reads as follows: TGTGCCAGCAGCCCCCTAATACGGGGGGGGGATTCCTACAATGAGCAGTTCTTC.